This TCR beta chain stems from a study of metastatic and nonmetastatic thyroid tumors. Across the whole study: Repertoire comparison spanned blood and tumor or nodule tissue of malignant and benign thyroid patients.

No treatment had been given to any patient before thyroid surgery. Study processing details: Between-group CDR3 differences, defined by clinicopathological status, yielded a distant-metastasis classifier for papillary thyroid cancer. MiXCR re-clonotyped the PCR reads for TCRdb. V and J calls and clone size were set by TCRdb, not the authors. Among roughly 89,000 clones listed, around 12% were seen once. Concerning this clone itself: It may be a read error: a sequence one base away is much more abundant.

Germline-derived CDR1 and CDR2 are SGHTA and FQGTGA. CDR3 length: 13 residues. This sequence joins TRBV7-3 and TRBJ1-1, with TRBD1 as a possible D gene (6 bases). Material: tumor tissue. The TCR comes from a female donor with papillary thyroid cancer or a benign thyroid nodule (not recorded which). Some clones in this sample may be carry-over from other donors' samples. In nucleotides, the CDR3 is TGTGCCAGCAGCCGTACAGGGCGCACTGAAGATTTCTTT. It specifies CASSRTGRTEDFF. Based on the CDR3 plus reference TRBV7-3 and TRBJ1-1, the full variable domain is GAGVSQTPSNKVTEKGKYVELRCDPISGHTALYWYRQSLGQGPEFLIYFQGTGAADDSGLPNDRFFAVRPEGSVSTLKIQRTERGDSAVYLCASSRTGRTEDFFGQGTRLTVV.